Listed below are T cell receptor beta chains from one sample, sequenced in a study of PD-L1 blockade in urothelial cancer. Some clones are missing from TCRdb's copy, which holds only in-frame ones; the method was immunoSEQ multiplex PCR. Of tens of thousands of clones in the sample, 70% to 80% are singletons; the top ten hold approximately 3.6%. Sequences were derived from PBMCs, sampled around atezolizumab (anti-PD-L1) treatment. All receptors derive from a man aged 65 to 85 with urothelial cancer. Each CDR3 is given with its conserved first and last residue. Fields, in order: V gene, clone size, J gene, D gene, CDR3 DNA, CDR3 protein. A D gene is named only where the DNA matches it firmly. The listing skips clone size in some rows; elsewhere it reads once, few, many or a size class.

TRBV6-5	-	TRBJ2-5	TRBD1	TGTGCCAGCAGTGGGACAGGGCTTGAGACCCAGTACTTC	CASSGTGLETQYF
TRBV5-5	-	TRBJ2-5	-	TGTGCCAGCAGCTTGGGGGGAAAGGGGCAAGAGACCCAGTACTTC	CASSLGGKGQETQYF
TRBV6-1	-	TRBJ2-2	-	TGTGCCAGCATCCGGACAGGGAGGGCCGGGGAGCTGTTTTTT	CASIRTGRAGELFF
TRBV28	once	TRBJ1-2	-	TGTGCCAACTCGGACAGTTCCAACTATGGCTACACCTTC	CANSDSSNYGYTF
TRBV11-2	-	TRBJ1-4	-	TGTGCCAGCAGCCGCGGCCCTACGGAGAAACTGTTTTTT	CASSRGPTEKLFF
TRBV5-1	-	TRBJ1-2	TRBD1	TGCGCCAGCAGCTTGTCAGGGGGGAACCAACTTGGCTACACCTTC	CASSLSGGNQLGYTF
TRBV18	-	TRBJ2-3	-	TGTGCCAGCTCACCGGGACTCCACACAGATACGCAGTATTTT	CASSPGLHTDTQYF
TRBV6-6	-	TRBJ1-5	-	TGTGCCAGCAGCCAAGCAAAGGGAGGTCAGCCCCAGCATTTT	CASSQAKGGQPQHF
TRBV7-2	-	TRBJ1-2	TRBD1	TGTGCCAGCAGCTTAGAGTCCAGGGGGATTGGCTACACCTTC	CASSLESRGIGYTF
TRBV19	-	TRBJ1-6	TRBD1	TGTGCCAGTAGTATAAGGGGACAGGCTCGATCACCCCTCCACTTT	CASSIRGQARSPLHF
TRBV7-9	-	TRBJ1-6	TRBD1	TGTGCCAGCAGCTCGGGGACAGGGGGCAATTCACCCCTCCACTTT	CASSSGTGGNSPLHF
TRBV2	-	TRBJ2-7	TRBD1	TGTGCCAGCAGCTCCGGGACAGGGCTATCCTACGAGCAGTACTTC	CASSSGTGLSYEQYF
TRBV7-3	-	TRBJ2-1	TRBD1	TGTGCCAGCAGCCCCTGGGACAGCCACAATGAGCAGTTCTTC	CASSPWDSHNEQFF
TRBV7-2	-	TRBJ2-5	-	TGTGCCAGCAGCTTAGGAGGGGGTTCCGAAGAGACCCAGTACTTC	CASSLGGGSEETQYF
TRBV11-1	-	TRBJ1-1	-	TGTGCCAGCAGAAGGACAGAAATGAACACTGAAGCTTTCTTT	CASRRTEMNTEAFF
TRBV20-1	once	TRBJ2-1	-	TGCAGTGCTCTGGGCACCAATGAGCAGTTCTTC	CSALGTNEQFF
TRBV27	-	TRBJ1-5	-	TGTGCCAGCAGTCCAAGACAAGGCCGCAATCAGCCCCAGCATTTT	CASSPRQGRNQPQHF
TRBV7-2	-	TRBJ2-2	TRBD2	TGTGCCAGCAGTGGCGGGGGGGCTCTTATGAACACCGGGGAGCTGTTTTTT	CASSGGGALMNTGELFF
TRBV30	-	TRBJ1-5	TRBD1	TGTGCCTGGAGTGCGGACAGGGGGAACCAGCCCCAGCATTTT	CAWSADRGNQPQHF
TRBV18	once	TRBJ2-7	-	TGTGCCAGCTCACCAGAGTTATTAGACGAGCAGTACTTC	CASSPELLDEQYF
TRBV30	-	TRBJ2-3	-	TGTGCCTGCGCTCGGGGTTCGAGTGATACGCAGTATTTT	CACARGSSDTQYF
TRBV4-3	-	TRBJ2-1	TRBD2	TGCGCCAGCAGCCAAGCCCCTAGCGGGGGGTTCGATGAGCAGTTCTTC	CASSQAPSGGFDEQFF
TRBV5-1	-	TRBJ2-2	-	TGCGCCAGCACGGAGGTTGGGAGGCTGTTGAACACCGGGGAGCTGTTTTTT	CASTEVGRLLNTGELFF
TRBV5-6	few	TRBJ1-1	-	TGTGCCAGCAGACGACAGGTCGGCACTGAAGCTTTCTTT	CASRRQVGTEAFF
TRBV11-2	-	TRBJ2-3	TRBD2	TGTGCCAGCAGCGTTACTAGCGGTGCGGATACGCAGTATTTT	CASSVTSGADTQYF
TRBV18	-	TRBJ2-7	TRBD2	TGTGCCAGCTCACCACTGGGAGGGAATGAGCAGTACTTC	CASSPLGGNEQYF
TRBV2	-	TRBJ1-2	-	TGTGCCAGCAGTCCGGGGTTCTATGGCTACACCTTC	CASSPGFYGYTF
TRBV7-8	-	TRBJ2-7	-	TGTGCCAGCAGCGCCGACAGAAACTACGAGCAGTACTTC	CASSADRNYEQYF
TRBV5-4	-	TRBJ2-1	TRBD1	TGTGCCAGCAGCTTGGGGGATAGGACGCGGGACAGGGCCGGCGATGAGCAGTTCTTC	CASSLGDRTRDRAGDEQFF
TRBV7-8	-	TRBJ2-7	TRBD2	TGTGCCAGCAGCTTCTCCACAGCCGGGACTAGCGTCTTCTACGAGCAGTACTTC	CASSFSTAGTSVFYEQYF
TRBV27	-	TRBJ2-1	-	TGTGCCAGCAGTTTAATGGCGGAAAGGTACGGCAATGAGCAGTTCTTC	CASSLMAERYGNEQFF
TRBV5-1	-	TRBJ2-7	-	TGCGCCAGCAGCTTATCGGCAAAGGGGTTGGGTTACGAGCAGTACTTC	CASSLSAKGLGYEQYF
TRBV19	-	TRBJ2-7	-	TGTGCCAGTAGTCCGCGAGGGGGCTCCTACGAGCAGTACTTC	CASSPRGGSYEQYF
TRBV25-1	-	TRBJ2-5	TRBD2	TGTGCCAGCAGTGTTACTAGCGGGAGGGCCAATGAGAAGACCCAGTACTTC	CASSVTSGRANEKTQYF
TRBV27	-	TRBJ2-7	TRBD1	TGTGCCAGCAGTACAGGGGTCCCCGCCTACGAGCAGTACTTC	CASSTGVPAYEQYF
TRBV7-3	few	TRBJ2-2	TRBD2	TGTGCCAGCAGCTTAACCTCTAGCGGGGGGGCCACCGGGGAGCTGTTTTTT	CASSLTSSGGATGELFF
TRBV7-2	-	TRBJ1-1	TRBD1	TGTGCCAGCAGCTTAGACAGGGGCGAAGCTTTCTTT	CASSLDRGEAFF
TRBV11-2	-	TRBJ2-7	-	TGTGCCAGCAGCTTATCGACCGGGGGCTACGAGCAGTACTTC	CASSLSTGGYEQYF
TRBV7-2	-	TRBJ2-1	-	TGTGCCAGCAGCCCGAGAGTAGGGGACTTTTACAATGAGCAGTTCTTC	CASSPRVGDFYNEQFF
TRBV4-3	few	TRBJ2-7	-	TGCGCCAGCAGCCTTAGTTTACCACCAGGTACCTACGAGCAGTACTTC	CASSLSLPPGTYEQYF
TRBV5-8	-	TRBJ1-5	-	TGTGCCAGCAGCGGGGGGTCGGCGGGGAGAAGCAATCAGCCCCAGCATTTT	CASSGGSAGRSNQPQHF
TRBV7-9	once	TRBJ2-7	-	TGTGCCAGCAGCGAACGTAGGGAGGAGCAGTACTTC	CASSERREEQYF
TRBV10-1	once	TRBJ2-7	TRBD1	TGCGCCAGCAGTGAGTCGAGTGACAGGGGGCTCTCTTACGAGCAGTACTTC	CASSESSDRGLSYEQYF
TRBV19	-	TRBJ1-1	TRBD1	TGTGCCAGTAGGGCCGGGACAGGGGACATCATGAACACTGAAGCTTTCTTT	CASRAGTGDIMNTEAFF
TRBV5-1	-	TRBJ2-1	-	TGCGCCAGCAGTGGGTCCCTCAGGGTCAATGAGCAGTTCTTC	CASSGSLRVNEQFF
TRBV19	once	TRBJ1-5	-	TGTGCCAGTAGTAACCGCAGGGATGGAAATCAGCCCCAGCATTTT	CASSNRRDGNQPQHF
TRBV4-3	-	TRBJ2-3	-	TGCGCCAGCAGCCAAGATGGGTACAGGGATGGGGATACGCAGTATTTT	CASSQDGYRDGDTQYF
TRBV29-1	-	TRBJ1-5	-	TGCTCTCACGGAGATCAGCCCCAGCATTTT	CSHGDQPQHF
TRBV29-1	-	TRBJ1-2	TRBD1	TGCAGCGTCGACAGGGGGTTAAACTATGGCTACACCTTC	CSVDRGLNYGYTF
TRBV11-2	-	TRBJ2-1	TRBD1	TGTGCCAGCAGCTTAGGACAGGGGGTCTACAATGAGCAGTTCTTC	CASSLGQGVYNEQFF
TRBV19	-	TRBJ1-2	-	TGTGCCAGAGCAGGGCAGCCACCCCTTAACTATGGCTACACCTTC	CARAGQPPLNYGYTF
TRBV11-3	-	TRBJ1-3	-	TGTGCCAGCAGTTCGGTGAACTCTGGAAACACCATATATTTT	CASSSVNSGNTIYF
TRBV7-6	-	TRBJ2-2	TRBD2	TGTGCCAGCAGCAGCTCCGGGGGGACCGGGGAGCTGTTTTTT	CASSSSGGTGELFF